This is a list of T cell receptor beta chains from one sample in a study of T cells after yellow fever vaccination. TCRdb reprocessed the 5' RACE reads with MiXCR, giving one entry per CDR3 protein. The table has 610,000 or so distinct CDR3 sequences, approximately 13% seen once. The sequences come from PBMCs, collected on the day of the yellow fever booster vaccination. The receptor source for this set is a man aged 25-45 years who received the YFV17D yellow fever vaccine. The conserved cysteine and the conserved F or W are not part of the CDR3 here. Size is stated for part of the rows, as once, few or many counts, or as a class when the clone is expanded.

j_call v_call clone_size cdr3_aa
TRBJ2-3 TRBV7-2 few ASSFGGSSGTDTQY
TRBJ1-3 TRBV6-5 few ASSSRTRSGNTIY
TRBJ1-2 TRBV7-9 many ASSFTGYGYT
TRBJ1-1 TRBV19 few ASKLQKNTEAF
TRBJ2-3 TRBV21-1 NA ASRTPILTSTDTQY
TRBJ2-2 TRBV7-2 few ASSSGSVLKGELF
TRBJ1-1 TRBV27 NA ASKGGGF
TRBJ1-4 TRBV5-6 few ASSPSTGTVEKLF
TRBJ2-3 TRBV12-3/TRBV12-4 few ASTWGGPTDTQY
TRBJ2-1 TRBV12-5 few ASGLTSGSVGEQF
TRBJ2-3 TRBV5-5 NA ASSSTGVSRDTQY
TRBJ2-3 TRBV6-2/TRBV6-3 few ASSYFRRREQTDTQY
TRBJ2-3 TRBV11-2 few ASSLGAKDTQY
TRBJ2-3 TRBV14 few ASSRRTGSTDTQY
TRBJ2-1 TRBV7-7 few ASSLLSGVGNEQF
TRBJ2-2 TRBV20-1 NA SASRAGVNTGELF